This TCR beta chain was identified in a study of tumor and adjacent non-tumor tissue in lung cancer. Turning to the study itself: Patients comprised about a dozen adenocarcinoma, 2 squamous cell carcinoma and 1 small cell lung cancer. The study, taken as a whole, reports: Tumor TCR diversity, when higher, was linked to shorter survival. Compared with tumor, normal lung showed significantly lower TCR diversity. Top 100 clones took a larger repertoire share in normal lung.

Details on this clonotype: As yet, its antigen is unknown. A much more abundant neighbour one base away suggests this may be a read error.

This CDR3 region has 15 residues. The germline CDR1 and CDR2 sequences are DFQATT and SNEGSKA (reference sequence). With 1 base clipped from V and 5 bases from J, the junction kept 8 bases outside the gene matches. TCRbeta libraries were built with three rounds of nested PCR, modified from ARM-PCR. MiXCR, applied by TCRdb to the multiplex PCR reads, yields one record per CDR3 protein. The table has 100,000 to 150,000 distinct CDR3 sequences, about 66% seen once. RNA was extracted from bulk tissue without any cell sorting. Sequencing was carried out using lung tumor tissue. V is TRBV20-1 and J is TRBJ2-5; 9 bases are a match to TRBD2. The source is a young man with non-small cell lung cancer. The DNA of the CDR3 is TGCAGTGCTAGAGCCCCCTCTAGCGGGATTGAGACCCAGTACTTC. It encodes CSARAPSSGIETQYF.